This T cell receptor (beta chain) came from a study of blood T cell repertoires in COVID-19 (dated by TCRdb to 2018 to 2021). A note on the overall study: Samples covering the acute and convalescent phases of COVID-19 were provided by collaborators in the United States, Italy and Spain. The samples were drawn from two sources: the first 160 participants of the ongoing ImmuneRACE study, and 1,200 or so subjects contributed by 6 global collaborators. Nearly every sample came with metadata listing a de-identified subject ID, COVID-19 status, age in years and sex. The prospective study material was composed of cDNA or gDNA derived from T cells, B-cell-depleted T cells, or PBMCs. The repertoires were made available in a free public database intended to serve as a resource for research on the immune response to SARS-CoV-2. Subjects who had been exposed to COVID-19, were actively infected with it, or had recovered from it provided the deeply sampled blood TCRbeta repertoires that made up the dataset. Where HLA class I and class II types were available, the types were taken from metadata supplied by the sample provider, not from assay-based typing. On the study overall, not on this receptor specifically: The quantity of clinical and demographic metadata differed by source and by participant and was supplied without curation.

With respect to this clone: Its antigen is still unknown. No much larger clone is present one base from it, and per-base qualities are unavailable.

In the prospective study, participants were roughly 18 to 100 years old, resided in 20 to 30 geographic areas of the United States, and were enrolled through a virtual design. To assign participants to cohorts, the prospective study relied on clinical history that participants themselves reported in a screening survey and a study questionnaire. In the prospective study, whole blood, serum and a nasopharyngeal or oropharyngeal swab were collected from each participant by mobile phlebotomists. Over an approximately 2-month period, participants in the prospective study had the option of providing additional blood draws and questionnaires. Blood samples from the prospective study were shipped frozen or at room temperature prior to DNA extraction. V is clipped by 4 bases and J by 0 bases, and the sequence between their germline boundaries is 12 bases long. The germline V gene yields SGHTA for CDR1 and FQGNSA for CDR2. The CDR3 spans 15 residues, from the cysteine through the phenylalanine. Solely the CDR3 DNA is kept, with 45 bases framed from the first base.

TCRbeta CDR3 regions were amplified from genomic DNA by means of the immunoSEQ Assay, a bias-controlled multiplex PCR. Turning to the authors' computational methods: The number of nucleated cells in each sample was estimated by amplification of reference gene primers within the assay. To quantify the absolute abundance of each unique TCRbeta CDR3 rearrangement, sequence reads were collapsed and filtered. For each sample, productive Simpson clonality was calculated by taking the square root of Simpson's diversity index across productive rearrangements. TCRdb stores this immuneACCESS table with in-frame sequences only. Part of the clones is absent; in the studies checked, under half of the shortfall reflects unresolved V genes, and no reason is known for the rest. V and J calls and clone size are copied from that table; D and trimming were computed from the DNA. Present in this sample are around 300,000 clones, 90% of which were seen just once. About 1.5% of the sample lies in the top ten.

This sequence originates from a woman between 18 and 30 years old with acute COVID-19. The chain uses TRBV7-2 and TRBJ1-1, with an unclear D gene assignment. The sample was PBMCs or T cells enriched from blood (not recorded which). Read as DNA, the sequence is TGTGCCAGCAGCTCAGGAAGGCTGATGAACACTGAAGCTTTCTTT. Translated, it reads CASSSGRLMNTEAFF.